Here is one T cell receptor beta chain with its context. TCRdb keeps only in-frame clones here, not all; method: immunoSEQ multiplex PCR. Counted here are 2,500,000 or so clones, roughly 92% occurring once; the ten biggest clones make up approximately 0.41%. CDR1 and CDR2 (germline): LNHDA, SQIVND (reference sequence). V lost 8 bases and J lost 6, with 20 bases in between. The CDR3 consists of 15 residues. This record belongs to a study of shared clonotypes between healthy human individuals. The chain employs TRBV19 and TRBJ1-5, with D maybe TRBD1 (5 bases). Sequenced material: naive CD4+ T cells from PBMCs. The subset here: CD45RA+ positively selected. The origin of this receptor is a young man in good health. Some clones in this sample may be carry-over from other donors' samples. CDR3 sequence reads: CASSHTGTRSQPQHF. CDR3 DNA: TGTGCCAGTTCTCACACCGGGACGAGGAGTCAGCCCCAGCATTTT.